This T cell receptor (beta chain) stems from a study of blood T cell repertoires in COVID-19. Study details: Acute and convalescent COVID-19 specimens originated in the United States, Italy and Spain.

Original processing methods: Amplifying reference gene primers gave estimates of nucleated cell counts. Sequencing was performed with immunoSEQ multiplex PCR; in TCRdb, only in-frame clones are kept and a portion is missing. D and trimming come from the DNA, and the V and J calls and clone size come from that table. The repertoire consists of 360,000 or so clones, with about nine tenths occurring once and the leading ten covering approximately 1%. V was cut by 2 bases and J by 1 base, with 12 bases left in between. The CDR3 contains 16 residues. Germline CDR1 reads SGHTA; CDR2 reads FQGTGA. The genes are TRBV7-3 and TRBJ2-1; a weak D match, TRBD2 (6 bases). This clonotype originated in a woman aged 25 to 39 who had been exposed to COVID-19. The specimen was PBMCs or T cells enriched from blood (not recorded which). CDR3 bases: TGTGCCAGCAGCTTATCCGGGAGCCTTTCCTACAATGAGCAGTTCTTC. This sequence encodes CASSLSGSLSYNEQFF.